This TCR beta chain derives from a study of CD8+CD57+ T cells in acquired aplastic anemia. Study summary: In CD4+ cells, healthy donors produced an average of approximately 10 million reads.

General study points: It was found that roughly 31 CD8+ CDR3 sequences were shared between patients and controls. Patients showed no significant difference from controls in CD8+ Simpson's diversity.

Genomic DNA templated the TCR beta VDJ and CDR3 profiling. TCRdb independently ran MiXCR on the reads; one entry per CDR3 protein. The sample has around 190,000 distinct CDR3 sequences; 60% to 65% are singletons. Trimming stripped 1 base from V and 3 bases from J, with 19 bases between. Germline CDR1 LGHNA, CDR2 YNFKEQ. The CDR3 consists of 18 residues. To note about this clonotype: Its antigen remains unidentified.

The chain joins TRBV4-2 to TRBJ1-5, with a tentative D call TRBD1 (6 bases). The source of this sequence is a human donor in good health. Sequenced: sorted CD4+, CD8+, or CD8+CD57+ T cells (not recorded which) from PBMCs. The CDR3 reads CASSQGRGGPRSNQPQHF. CDR3 DNA: TGTGCCAGCAGCCAAGGGCGGGGGGGCCCACGATCCAATCAGCCCCAGCATTTT.